These T cell receptor beta chains were read from a single sample in a study of CD8+ T cells in alopecia areata. The protocol was immunoSEQ multiplex PCR, while the TCRdb copy is restricted to in-frame clones and leaves out a portion. The repertoire holds some 200,000 clones, around 50% seen once, with 4% to 6% in the top ten. The sample was CD8+ T cells sorted from blood. These receptors came from a human donor in good health. The CDR3 runs from the conserved cysteine through the conserved F or W. A D gene is named only where the DNA matches it firmly. Clone size is given for some rows only: seen once, a few or many times, or a class if the clone is expanded.

clone_size,v_call,d_call,j_call,cdr3_aa,cdr3_nt
-,TRBV6-5,-,TRBJ2-5,CASSYLTGPKETQYF,TGTGCCAGCAGTTACCTGACAGGACCAAAAGAGACCCAGTACTTC
many,TRBV11-2,TRBD1,TRBJ2-7,CASSLGTGGPRSYEQYF,TGTGCCAGCAGCTTAGGGACAGGGGGGCCCAGGTCCTACGAGCAGTACTTC
-,TRBV29-1,-,TRBJ2-5,CSVEDLTVQETQYF,TGCAGCGTTGAAGATCTAACTGTCCAAGAGACCCAGTACTTC
few,TRBV13,TRBD1,TRBJ1-4,CASSQRQGFGEKLFF,TGTGCCAGCAGCCAAAGACAGGGCTTCGGTGAAAAACTGTTTTTT
-,TRBV13,-,TRBJ2-7,CASKWGVGNYEQYF,TGTGCCAGCAAATGGGGTGTGGGAAACTACGAGCAGTACTTC
-,TRBV7-2,TRBD2,TRBJ2-5,CASMRFGGAEETQYF,TGTGCCAGCATGCGGTTCGGGGGGGCCGAAGAGACCCAGTACTTC
-,TRBV6-5,-,TRBJ1-5,CASSPVFYQPQHF,TGTGCCAGCAGTCCGGTATTCTATCAGCCCCAGCATTTT
-,TRBV7-9,-,TRBJ2-5,CASSRVLGETQYF,TGTGCCAGCAGCCGGGTTCTCGGAGAGACCCAGTACTTC
-,TRBV6-6,-,TRBJ1-2,CASSPSDPTTPYGYTF,TGTGCCAGCAGTCCGTCGGACCCTACAACCCCCTATGGCTACACCTTC
-,TRBV15,-,TRBJ1-5,CATSRDNENQPQHF,TGTGCCACCAGCAGAGATAATGAGAATCAGCCCCAGCATTTT
-,TRBV2,-,TRBJ2-1,CASSESLPQDNEQFF,TGTGCCAGCAGTGAAAGTCTCCCACAGGACAATGAGCAGTTCTTC
-,TRBV9,-,TRBJ1-1,CASSVSRGTEAFF,TGTGCCAGCAGCGTGTCACGAGGCACTGAAGCTTTCTTT
-,TRBV4-1,-,TRBJ2-2,CASSQASHTGELFF,TGCGCCAGCAGCCAAGCCTCTCATACCGGGGAGCTGTTTTTT
-,TRBV29-1,-,TRBJ1-2,CSVDTGQGDGYTF,TGCAGCGTTGACACGGGGCAGGGAGATGGCTACACCTTC
few,TRBV4-1,-,TRBJ1-1,CASDDLWAEGEAFF,TGCGCCAGCGACGACTTATGGGCGGAAGGTGAAGCTTTCTTT
-,TRBV15,TRBD1,TRBJ2-7,CATSREVGTGKDEQYF,TGTGCCACCAGCAGGGAGGTGGGGACAGGGAAGGACGAGCAGTACTTC
-,TRBV13,-,TRBJ2-1,CASSSPPNEQFF,TGTGCCAGCAGCTCCCCCCCGAATGAGCAGTTCTTC
-,TRBV27,-,TRBJ1-5,CASSLRGSNQPQHF,TGTGCCAGCAGTTTACGAGGGAGCAATCAGCCCCAGCATTTT
-,TRBV7-9,-,TRBJ1-1,CASSLAGQVNTEAFF,TGTGCCAGCAGCTTAGCAGGTCAGGTTAACACTGAAGCTTTCTTT
-,TRBV5-1,TRBD2,TRBJ2-1,CASSLGLAGAGYNEQFF,TGCGCCAGCAGCTTGGGTCTAGCGGGGGCAGGATACAATGAGCAGTTCTTC
-,TRBV5-1,-,TRBJ2-3,CASSTTPLESTDTQYF,TGCGCCAGCAGCACAACGCCTCTAGAGAGCACAGATACGCAGTATTTT
-,TRBV4-2,TRBD1,TRBJ2-7,CASSQGGGEYEQYF,TGTGCCAGCAGCCAAGGAGGGGGCGAGTACGAGCAGTACTTC
-,TRBV13,-,TRBJ2-5,CASSYEETQYF,TGTGCCAGCAGCTATGAGGAGACCCAGTACTTC
-,TRBV2,-,TRBJ2-3,CASSEMQGIGVADTQYF,TGTGCCAGCAGTGAAATGCAGGGGATAGGGGTGGCAGATACGCAGTATTTT
-,TRBV30,-,TRBJ1-1,CAWSQGPEAFF,TGTGCCTGGAGTCAAGGGCCTGAAGCTTTCTTT
-,TRBV14,-,TRBJ2-7,CASSPGNRPYEQYF,TGTGCCAGCAGCCCCGGTAACAGACCCTACGAGCAGTACTTC
-,TRBV27,-,TRBJ2-1,CASRPGPSSYNEQFF,TGTGCCTCGCGGCCTGGCCCCAGCTCCTACAATGAGCAGTTCTTC